Shown below are 26 T cell receptor beta chains from a single sample sequenced in a study of T-cell reconstitution after alpha-beta-depleted transplantation in children. Unique molecular identifiers were built into the TCRbeta library. One entry per CDR3 protein results from TCRdb running MiXCR on the PCR reads. The data contain about 340,000 distinct CDR3 sequences, less than 15% of them singletons. Here the sequenced sample was PBMCs, taken from the stem cell graft. These receptors were obtained from a human donor who donated a stem cell graft to a child with Fanconi anemia.

This clonotype was seen a handful of times. DNA of the CDR3: TGCGCCAGCAGCCCCTTACCGGGGGCGAGCAATCAGCCCCAGCATTTT. Its translation: CASSPLPGASNQPQHF. This chain uses TRBV5-1 with TRBJ1-5, with a tentative D call TRBD1 (6 bases). The CDR3 length is 16 residues. Trimming took 4 bases from V and 1 from J, leaving 15 bases between them. Per the germline V gene, CDR1 is SGHRS and CDR2 is YFSETQ.

A single count supports this clonotype. The chain is built from TRBV5-1 and TRBJ1-3, with 7 bases matching TRBD1. The V and J ends lost 0 bases and 0 bases, in that order; junction bases with no gene match: 9. There are 18 residues in the CDR3. Germline V gene sequence: CDR1 SGHRS, CDR2 YFSETQ. As DNA, the CDR3 is TGCGCCAGCAGCTTGGCCGGGGGACAGCTCATCTCTGGAAACACCATATATTTT. Protein sequence: CASSLAGGQLISGNTIYF.

This clonotype was found a few times. This rearrangement joins TRBV27 to TRBJ2-1; 11 nucleotides agree with TRBD2. Germline lookup yields CDR1 MNHEY and CDR2 SMNVEV (reference sequence). The CDR3 consists of 16 residues. V was pared by 3 bases and J by 5 bases, with 6 bases of the junction left unmatched. The CDR3 protein is CASSFHLAGGNNEQFF. The CDR3 DNA sequence: TGTGCCAGCAGTTTCCACCTAGCGGGGGGAAACAATGAGCAGTTCTTC.

This clonotype was picked up many times. The V gene is TRBV7-9, the J gene TRBJ2-3; 8 bases fit TRBD2. V shed 3 bases, J shed 2 bases, and the junction held 10 bases outside the gene matches. The CDR3 is 17 residues long. CDR1 is SEHNR and CDR2 is FQNEAQ in the germline V gene (reference sequence). The CDR3 is CASSLLLAAPFTDTQYF. The CDR3, as DNA: TGTGCCAGCAGCTTGCTACTAGCGGCACCATTCACAGATACGCAGTATTTT.

This clonotype was seen ten or more times. V usage is TRBV30 and J usage is TRBJ1-2; 9 bases line up with TRBD1. The CDR3 sequence is 15 residues long. Germline CDR1 reads GTSNPN; CDR2 reads SVGIG (reference sequence). V gave up 1 base and J gave up 0 bases; unmatched junction bases: 3. CDR3 in amino acids: CAWSGRTGANYGYTF. Here the CDR3 DNA reads TGTGCCTGGAGTGGAAGGACAGGGGCTAACTATGGCTACACCTTC.

This clonotype was detected only a few times. This rearrangement joins TRBV4-3 to TRBJ2-1; D assignment may be TRBD1 or TRBD2 (5 bases each). Deletions cut 0 bases from V and 5 bases from J, with 11 bases between. The CDR3 has 15 amino acids. Per the germline V gene, CDR1 is LGHNA and CDR2 is YSLEER. The CDR3 nucleotides are TGCGCCAGCAGCCAAGAAGGGGACGAGGACAATGAGCAGTTCTTC. As protein: CASSQEGDEDNEQFF.

The V call is TRBV20-1, the J call TRBJ2-5; D perhaps matches TRBD2 (5 bases). The V gene's germline CDR1 is DFQATT and CDR2 SNEGSKA (reference sequence). CDR3 size: 14 residues. V lost 1 base and J lost 5, with 14 bases in between. The CDR3 sequence: CSARVGLALETQYF. In nucleotides, the CDR3 is TGCAGTGCTAGAGTTGGTCTAGCATTGGAGACCCAGTACTTC.

Only a few counts were recorded for this clonotype. The CDR3 DNA sequence: TGTGCCACCAGCAGGAAGACAGGGGCCGAGCAGTACGTC. It yields the protein CATSRKTGAEQYV. This chain connects TRBV15 to TRBJ2-7; 8 bases fit TRBD1. The trim removed 3 bases at V and 6 bases at J, leaving 4 bases unmatched. This CDR3 is built from 13 residues. The V gene's germline CDR1 is LNHNV and CDR2 YYDKDF (reference sequence).

This sequence joins TRBV7-3 and TRBJ2-7; a possible D gene is TRBD2 (5 bases). The CDR3 contains 13 residues. V was trimmed by 0 bases and J by 7 bases, leaving 10 bases between them. Germline V gene sequence: CDR1 SGHTA, CDR2 FQGTGA. The CDR3 region has the DNA TGTGCCAGCAGCTTAACAAGGGAGAGAGAGCAGTACTTC. Residues: CASSLTREREQYF.

The chain couples TRBV6-1 to TRBJ2-7; 9 bases line up with TRBD1. The CDR3 is 14 residues long. Per the germline V gene, CDR1 is MNHNS and CDR2 is SASEGT. With 6 bases clipped from V and 5 bases from J, the junction kept 8 bases outside the gene matches. The CDR3 coding sequence is TGTGCCAGCAGACTTACAGGGGGCATAGACGAGCAGTACTTC. It codes for CASRLTGGIDEQYF.

This chain links TRBV7-2 with TRBJ2-7; TRBD1 matches at 9 bases. The CDR3 contains 14 residues. The V segment lost 1 base and the J segment 7 bases; nucleotides outside the gene matches: 5. CDR1 is SGHTA, CDR2 FQGNSA, per germline. CDR3 residues: CASSLDNRGREQYF. DNA of the CDR3: TGTGCCAGCAGCTTAGATAACAGGGGGCGGGAGCAGTACTTC.

This chain uses TRBV2 with TRBJ1-4; D remains unclear. Trimming took off 5 bases at V and 12 bases at J, with 16 bases between the two ends. Germline values: CDR1 SNHLY, CDR2 FYNNEI. This CDR3 contains 13 residues. The CDR3, as DNA: TGTGCCAGCAGTCTTGCCGGGGTTCAGGAACTGTTTTTT. It is translated as CASSLAGVQELFF.

V usage is TRBV3-1 and J usage is TRBJ2-7; a possible D gene is TRBD2 (6 bases). This CDR3 spans 14 amino acids. The V end was cut by 1 base, the J end by 5 bases, with 12 bases between. Germline V CDR1 and CDR2: LGHDT, YNNKEL (reference sequence). CDR3 region: CASSQVGGDHEQYF. The CDR3 DNA is TGTGCCAGCAGCCAAGTCGGCGGGGACCACGAGCAGTACTTC.

This sequence joins TRBV15 and TRBJ1-5; D unclear. This CDR3 comprises 14 residues. CDR1 and CDR2 (germline): LNHNV, YYDKDF (reference sequence). Trimming stripped 3 bases from V and 4 bases from J, with 10 bases between. CDR3 sequence (DNA): TGTGCCACCAGCAGCCGAAGTATTAATCAGCCCCAGCATTTT. This gives the protein CATSSRSINQPQHF.

The chain uses TRBV12-3 or TRBV12-4 and TRBJ1-5; D gene unclear. CDR3 length equals 13 residues. The V end was cut by 3 bases, the J end by 7 bases, with 10 bases between. For the CDR3, the DNA is TGTGCCAGCAGTTTCCGACGAATACAGCCCCAGCATTTT. This encodes CASSFRRIQPQHF.

This sequence joins TRBV12-3 or TRBV12-4 and TRBJ1-5, with D perhaps matching TRBD1 (6 bases). Trimming removed 3 bases at V and 7 bases at J, with 16 bases between. The CDR3 runs to 15 residues. The CDR3 here is CASSFGAGVNQPQHF. CDR3 nucleotide sequence: TGTGCCAGCAGTTTTGGGGCAGGGGTGAACCAGCCCCAGCATTTT.

In its sample, this clonotype was seen a few times. The chain has TRBV6-6 and TRBJ2-1; 8 nucleotides line up with TRBD1. Germline V gene lookup returns CDR1 MNHNY and CDR2 SVGAGI (reference sequence). The CDR3 consists of 12 residues. Trimming removed 5 bases from V and 6 bases from J; junction bases left unmatched: 0. The CDR3 loop reads CASSQGANEQFF. CDR3 bases: TGTGCCAGCAGTCAGGGGGCCAATGAGCAGTTCTTC.

This clonotype was seen ten or more times. The CDR3: CASSDKVTGELFF. In DNA, the CDR3 is TGTGCCAGCAGTGATAAGGTCACCGGGGAGCTGTTTTTT. The rearrangement links TRBV2 to TRBJ2-2; D is ambiguous. The CDR3 extends over 13 amino acids. The germline V gene has CDR1 SNHLY and CDR2 FYNNEI. Trimming shortened V by 3 bases and J by 4 bases, and 6 bases separated the two germline ends.

This clonotype was picked up many times. The rearrangement joins TRBV2 to TRBJ2-3; 7 nucleotides line up with TRBD2. Trimming cost V 2 bases and J 1 base; bases outside gene matches: 3. The germline CDR1 and CDR2 sequences are SNHLY and FYNNEI. The CDR3 is made up of 15 amino acids. This chain's CDR3 is CASSELAAGTDTQYF. In DNA, the CDR3 is TGTGCCAGCAGTGAACTAGCGGCCGGCACAGATACGCAGTATTTT.

The chain combines TRBV7-2 with TRBJ1-2, with D uncertain. Looked up from germline, CDR1 is SGHTA and CDR2 is FQGNSA. With 5 bases removed from V and 8 bases from J, the gap between germline ends came to 18 bases. CDR3 length: 14 residues. As DNA, the CDR3 is TGTGCCAGCAGCGCACGGACGGCGGCCGGGGGCTACACCTTC. As protein: CASSARTAAGGYTF.

The CDR3 nucleotides are TGTGCCAGCAGCCCCCGGCGCGGGGTGTCGGACAATGAGCAGTTCTTC. This codes for CASSPRRGVSDNEQFF. The chain uses TRBV3-1 and TRBJ2-1, with D maybe TRBD2 (6 bases). Germline V CDR1 and CDR2: LGHDT, YNNKEL (reference sequence). V lost 4 bases and J lost 5, with 18 bases in between. The CDR3 consists of 16 residues.

This clonotype has at least ten counts. V is TRBV28 and J is TRBJ2-2, with a tentative D call TRBD1 (6 bases). The CDR3 totals 14 residues. CDR1 and CDR2 (germline): MDHEN, SYDVKM. V dropped 9 bases and J dropped 5 bases, with 16 bases sitting between them. CDR3 coding DNA: TGTGCCAGTTCTCCAGGGGTCGGAACCGGGGAGCTGTTTTTT. Protein product: CASSPGVGTGELFF.

The rearrangement links TRBV12-3 or TRBV12-4 to TRBJ1-2; 9 nucleotides match TRBD1. The CDR3 consists of 13 residues. V lost 6 bases, J lost 8 bases, and 7 bases stayed unmatched. The CDR3 DNA follows: TGTGCCAGCAGAGTTACAGGGGGCAGGGGCTACACCTTC. Amino acid sequence: CASRVTGGRGYTF.

This clonotype was seen more than once but under ten times. The J gene is TRBJ1-1, the V gene TRBV4-2; TRBD1 is a possible D gene (5 bases). The V end lost 1 base, the J end lost 6 bases, and 12 bases lay between the germline ends. This CDR3 spans 14 amino acids. The V gene's germline CDR1 is LGHNA and CDR2 YNFKEQ. The CDR3 loop reads CASSQGPTGSEAFF. The CDR3, as DNA: TGTGCCAGCAGCCAAGGGCCCACAGGATCTGAAGCTTTCTTT.

This clonotype was seen more than once but under ten times. The chain combines TRBV20-1 with TRBJ1-5, with TRBD1 identical over 9 bases. Germline V gene lookup returns CDR1 DFQATT and CDR2 SNEGSKA (reference sequence). After removal of 5 bases from V and 2 bases from J, the junction contained 7 bases not matched to a gene. There are 15 residues in the CDR3. In nucleotides, the CDR3 is TGCAGTGCTTTCACAGGGGGCCGAGGCAATCAGCCCCAGCATTTT. It specifies CSAFTGGRGNQPQHF.

This clonotype was counted only a few times. V and J are TRBV14 and TRBJ1-2; D not resolved. CDR1 is SGHDN, CDR2 FVKESK, per germline. The V end lost 7 bases, the J end lost 4 bases, and 10 bases lay between the germline ends. This CDR3 is 12 amino acids long. Here the CDR3 DNA reads TGTGCCAGCACCCTTTGGTCCTATGGCTACACCTTC. Its protein is CASTLWSYGYTF.